The clone carrying this T cell receptor beta chain was observed at least ten times. What it binds is unknown. The CDR3 contains 8 residues. Germline assignment: CDR1 KGHDR and CDR2 SFDVKD. This record belongs to a study of CD8 T cells in ankylosing spondylitis. Study conclusions and caveats: A TCR beta motif of several highly homologous variants appeared characteristic of ankylosing spondylitis blood.

Making the TCR beta libraries involved quantitative 5'-RACE with molecular barcodes. TCRdb independently ran MiXCR on the 5' RACE reads; one entry per CDR3 protein. The table includes under 250,000 distinct CDR3 sequences, over 9.5% detected once. The chain joins TRBV24-1 to TRBJ2-7; TRBD2 might be the D (6 bases). The specimen sequenced was blood, either unsorted or a sorted T cell fraction (not recorded which). The source is a male donor with ankylosing spondylitis or in good health (not recorded which). Written as DNA, the CDR3 is TGTGCTGCGGAGGGTCGGTACTTC. The encoded protein is CAAEGRYF.